These 10 T cell receptor beta chains share one sample of origin, sequenced in a study of CD8+CD57+ T cells in acquired aplastic anemia. Profiles of TCR beta VDJ and CDR3 were generated from a genomic DNA template. From the reads, TCRdb called clonotypes with MiXCR, one entry per CDR3 protein. The sample consists of 400,000 to 450,000 distinct CDR3 sequences, under 80% of them appearing once. Sequencing was done on a sample of sorted CD4+, CD8+, or CD8+CD57+ T cells (not recorded which) from PBMCs. The receptors come from a human donor in good health, serving as a control.

The chain is built from TRBV7-3 and TRBJ1-6, with unresolved D. CDR1 is SGHTA and CDR2 is FQGTGA in the germline V gene. V was cut by 2 bases and J by 19 bases, with 24 bases left in between. CDR3 length: 15 amino acids. The CDR3 region has the DNA TGTGCCAGCAGCTTACCGGGGAATCAGCCCCAGCATCTTCACTTT. Amino acids: CASSLPGNQPQHLHF. The complete variable domain, with remaining parts taken from reference TRBV7-3 and TRBJ1-6, reads GAGVSQTPSNKVTEKGKYVELRCDPISGHTALYWYRQSLGQGPEFLIYFQGTGAADDSGLPNDRFFAVRPEGSVSTLKIQRTERGDSAVYLCASSLPGNQPQHLHFGNGTRLTVT.

This clonotype appeared once. The rearrangement uses TRBV2 and TRBJ1-2; D might be TRBD1 (6 bases). The CDR3 is made up of 11 amino acids. CDR1 is SNHLY and CDR2 is FYNNEI in the germline V gene. Deletions cut 11 bases from V and 12 bases from J, with 19 bases between. The CDR3 spells CAGGAKGGDTF. CDR3 sequence (DNA): TGTGCCGGGGGGGCCAAGGGTGGGGACACCTTC.

A single count supports this clonotype. The CDR3 bases are TGCAGCGTTAAAGACCAGATCGGCGGGGAGCTGTTTTTT. Protein: CSVKDQIGGELFF. This chain uses TRBV20-1 with TRBJ2-2; D unresolved. CDR3 size: 13 residues. Per germline, CDR1 DFQATT and CDR2 SNEGSKA (reference sequence).

The genes are TRBV12-3 or TRBV12-4 and TRBJ2-7, with TRBD1 as a possible D gene (5 bases). The CDR3 is made up of 14 amino acids. The germline V and J ends were trimmed by 7 bases and 2 bases, with 15 bases remaining between them. For the CDR3, the DNA is TGTGCCAGCATTCCGACAGACCACACCTACGAGCAGTACTTC. Translating it yields CASIPTDHTYEQYF.

This clonotype was seen only once. The chain links TRBV7-8 to TRBJ2-3; possible D gene TRBD1, 6 bases. Deletions cut 7 bases from V and 6 bases from J, with 17 bases between. CDR3 length: 14 amino acids. Germline CDR1 is SGHVS and CDR2 is FQNEAQ. CDR3 in amino acids: CASNCHRVADTQYF. The CDR3 nucleotides are TGTGCCAGCAATTGCCACAGGGTCGCTGATACGCAGTATTTT.

This clonotype has a count of ten or more. The rearrangement uses TRBV29-1 and TRBJ1-4; perhaps TRBD1 as D (5 bases). There are 12 residues in the CDR3. Looked up from germline, CDR1 is SQVTM and CDR2 is ANQGSEA. Trimming took off 3 bases at V and 8 bases at J, with 10 bases between the two ends. The chain's CDR3 is CSVDGTGEKLFF. For the CDR3, the DNA is TGCAGCGTTGATGGGACTGGGGAAAAACTGTTTTTT.

V is TRBV20-1 and J is TRBJ1-1; 7 nucleotides line up with TRBD1. With V trimmed by 2 bases and J by 4 bases, 10 bases remained unmatched. This CDR3 comprises 15 residues. CDR1 and CDR2 from the germline V gene are DFQATT and SNEGSKA (reference sequence). The CDR3 bases are TGCAGTGCTAGACCCCCACGGACAGGTTCCACTGAAGCTTTCTTT. It is translated as CSARPPRTGSTEAFF.

The rearrangement uses TRBV9 and TRBJ1-2; tentative D call: TRBD1 (6 bases). Germline values: CDR1 SGDLS, CDR2 YYNGEE. CDR3 length equals 13 residues. The V and J ends lost 4 bases and 3 bases respectively, with 10 bases between them. In DNA, the CDR3 is TGTGCCAGCAGCCCCCGGACAGACTATGGCTACACCTTC. Its translation is CASSPRTDYGYTF.

The chain is built from TRBV7-2 and TRBJ1-1, with a tentative D call TRBD1 (5 bases). Germline CDR1 SGHTA, CDR2 FQGNSA. V dropped 6 bases and J dropped 6 bases, with 26 bases sitting between them. The CDR3 loop spans 17 amino acids. CDR3 amino acids: CASSPKSLAGRSAEAFF. For the CDR3, the DNA is TGTGCCAGCAGTCCAAAGTCGTTAGCAGGGCGTAGCGCTGAAGCTTTCTTT.

This clonotype was found many times. The V gene is TRBV20-1, the J gene TRBJ1-3; D unclear. CDR3 length equals 14 residues. Looked up from germline, CDR1 is DFQATT and CDR2 is SNEGSKA (reference sequence). V shed 3 bases and J shed 0 bases, with 9 bases lying between them. CDR3 coding DNA: TGCAGTGCTAGCGGGAGACTCTCTGGAAACACCATATATTTT. Translated, it gives CSASGRLSGNTIYF.